The entry below describes one T cell receptor beta chain. CDR1 and CDR2 from the germline V gene are MDHEN and SYDVKM. This CDR3 is built from 16 residues. Trimming removed 4 bases from V and 3 bases from J; junction bases left unmatched: 11. The data stem from a study of immune evolution from preneoplasia to lung adenocarcinoma. Here immunoSEQ multiplex PCR was the method, and the copy in TCRdb shows in-frame clones only, minus some. The sample has roughly 5,300 clones; over 65% are singletons. Material for sequencing was FFPE lung adenocarcinoma in situ tissue. This sequence originates from a person aged 55-80 years with lung adenocarcinoma. The chain recombines TRBV28 with TRBJ1-1, with 7 bases that match TRBD1. CDR3 in DNA: TGTGCCAGCAGTTCCCCTGTGGCAGGGGGGTACACTGAAGCTTTCTTT. Translated, it gives CASSSPVAGGYTEAFF.